The source of this T cell receptor (beta chain) is a study of HIV-infected patients and healthy controls. Across the study: All patients had undetectable virus after a further year of therapy, about 65% of the 16 by the second bleed. Study results and limitations: Healthy controls carried many MAIT alpha-chain CDR3s, while HIV+ repertoires had few.

This CDR3 region has 16 residues. Germline assignment: CDR1 DFQATT and CDR2 SNEGSKA (reference sequence). The V end was cut by 1 base, the J end by 0 bases, with 13 bases between. cDNA was made from approximately 0.55 ug RNA using alpha and beta constant primers. Separate chain-specific third strand synthesis with multiplexing indices produced the alpha and beta libraries. TCRdb re-called the 5' RACE reads with MiXCR, one entry per CDR3 protein. Of fewer than 9,500 distinct CDR3 sequences listed, roughly 9.9% were seen once; the top ten hold about a sixth. Whole blood was used without fractionation, so all unsorted peripheral T cells were included. This clonotype was observed many times. Its antigen is undetermined.

The sequencing used blood, collected before antiretroviral therapy. This TCR was recovered from an adult with HIV infection. V is TRBV20-1 and J is TRBJ1-3; a possible D gene is TRBD1 (5 bases). Here the CDR3 reads CSARVGGGLSGNTIYF. The CDR3 DNA is TGCAGTGCTAGAGTCGGGGGTGGACTCTCTGGAAACACCATATATTTT.